The rows below give T cell receptor beta chains drawn from one sample of a study of blood T cell repertoires in COVID-19. Method: immunoSEQ multiplex PCR; TCRdb's copy keeps in-frame clones and lacks some. In the table there are over 140,000 clones, 75% to 80% of which are singletons. Sequences were obtained from PBMCs or T cells enriched from blood (not recorded which). Receptor source: a woman in her fifties or sixties who had recovered from COVID-19. Each CDR3 is given without its conserved first and last residue. The D gene is left open where the match is weak.

cdr3_length j_call v_call d_call cdr3_aa
15 TRBJ2-7 TRBV7-8 TRBD1 ASSLGIAWTGDHEQY
15 TRBJ2-5 TRBV3-1/TRBV3-2 TRBD2 ASSHILAGGPPETQY
14 TRBJ1-4 TRBV18 NA ASSPQGVGTNEKLF
16 TRBJ2-3 TRBV9 NA ASSVSRGGQELRDTQY
11 TRBJ1-5 TRBV9 NA ASSEGGNQPQH
11 TRBJ1-5 TRBV7-2 NA ASSFGTYQPQH
13 TRBJ2-3 TRBV7-2 TRBD2 ASSTGLAGTDTQY
13 TRBJ1-3 TRBV2 NA ASSDGGGRGWTIY
12 TRBJ1-4 TRBV18 NA ASSPSHLNEKLF
13 TRBJ2-5 TRBV7-9 NA ASSLVGTPEKTQY
13 TRBJ2-2 TRBV27 NA ASSLTGHNTGELF
11 TRBJ1-1 TRBV30 TRBD1 ACGGQGWTEAF
14 TRBJ2-3 TRBV27 TRBD1 ASSAGTGPSTDTQY
14 TRBJ1-5 TRBV5-6 TRBD1 ASSTTGGDSNQPQH
11 TRBJ1-1 TRBV30 NA AWMPDMNTEAF
14 TRBJ2-7 TRBV10-3 TRBD1 AIGPSGGANSYEQY
13 TRBJ1-2 TRBV6-5 NA ASWTSRGLNYGYT
11 TRBJ1-6 TRBV27 NA ASSRRENSPLH
13 TRBJ2-4 TRBV6-1 NA ASSEVPVTKNIQY
13 TRBJ2-3 TRBV27 TRBD1 ASSLMGQGLGTQY
12 TRBJ1-5 TRBV30 TRBD1 AWDQGDSNQPQH
12 TRBJ1-5 TRBV9 NA ASSASGGSQPQH
13 TRBJ2-3 TRBV28 TRBD1 ASSSTGVATDTQY
13 TRBJ2-3 TRBV5-4 NA ASSLEGVYTDTQY
12 TRBJ1-2 TRBV7-2 NA ASSLAEGDYGYT
12 TRBJ1-5 TRBV6-4 NA ASSRELSNQPQH
13 TRBJ1-2 TRBV18 TRBD1 ASSPRLDRGYGYT
11 TRBJ1-2 TRBV2 NA ASSDEINYGYT
9 TRBJ2-5 TRBV18 NA ASSIGEAQY
12 TRBJ2-2 TRBV9 NA ASSPPRGTGELF
11 TRBJ2-1 TRBV10-2 NA ASSEVKGNEQF
12 TRBJ2-3 TRBV11-1 NA ASSLSRGTDTQY
14 TRBJ2-1 TRBV18 NA ASSPRGDRYSGEQF
12 TRBJ2-3 TRBV19 NA ASSILSGTDTQY
14 TRBJ2-2 TRBV6-5 TRBD1 ASSYFGTGNTGELF
10 TRBJ1-2 TRBV29-1 NA SVQDGDNGYT
13 TRBJ2-3 TRBV30 NA AWSPGAAFTDTQY
10 TRBJ2-2 TRBV10-1 NA ASSTATGELF
11 TRBJ2-7 TRBV10-1 NA ASSKGDTYEQY
13 TRBJ1-1 TRBV7-3 TRBD1 ASSLDGQGQGEAF
12 TRBJ2-7 TRBV2 TRBD1 ASTMGQGVLEQY